A selection of T cell receptor beta chains follows, all from one sample in a study of vaccination effects on CD4 cells after COVID-19. For these receptors, no antigen is known. Sequencing was performed with immunoSEQ multiplex PCR; in TCRdb, only in-frame clones are kept and a portion is missing. The repertoire consists of under 40,000 clones, with approximately 76% occurring once and the leading ten covering about 12%. The material sequenced was CD4+ T cells from PBMCs cultured with HCoV-229E spike peptides, taken after COVID-19 vaccination. These TCRs come from a human donor who received a COVID-19 vaccine. Both conserved end residues are part of each CDR3. The D gene is left open where the match is weak. Clone size appears in some rows only: once, few, many, or a class for an expanded clone.

-	-	TRBV7-6	12	TRBJ1-4	CASSLDQEKLFF	TGTGCCAGCAGCTTAGATCAGGAAAAACTGTTTTTT
-	few	TRBV5-1	15	TRBJ1-1	CASSSEGRINTEAFF	TGCGCCAGCAGCTCAGAAGGCAGGATTAACACTGAAGCTTTCTTT
-	-	TRBV6-1	14	TRBJ1-2	CASSEARLNYGYTF	TGTGCCAGCAGTGAAGCGAGACTTAACTATGGCTACACCTTC
TRBD2	-	TRBV6-2/TRBV6-3	15	TRBJ2-5	CASSYPRGEKETQYF	TGTGCCAGCAGTTACCCGCGGGGGGAAAAAGAGACCCAGTACTTC
-	-	TRBV24-1	14	TRBJ2-3	CATKESQTGDTQYF	TGTGCCACAAAAGAGTCACAGACTGGGGATACGCAGTATTTT
TRBD1	-	TRBV27	13	TRBJ2-5	CASSSRGRETQYF	TGTGCCAGCAGTTCCAGGGGGCGGGAGACCCAGTACTTC
-	few	TRBV4-2	13	TRBJ2-5	CASSQVPQETQYF	TGTGCCAGCAGCCAAGTCCCCCAAGAGACCCAGTACTTC
-	-	TRBV10-1	14	TRBJ2-5	CASSPGPMGETQYF	TGCGCCAGCAGTCCGGGACCGATGGGGGAGACCCAGTACTTC
-	-	TRBV5-6	12	TRBJ1-2	CASSLVGYGYTF	TGTGCCAGCAGCTTGGTGGGCTATGGCTACACCTTC
-	-	TRBV15	16	TRBJ2-3	CATSRDWGDVTDTQYF	TGTGCCACCAGCAGAGATTGGGGGGATGTCACAGATACGCAGTATTTT
-	-	TRBV12-3/TRBV12-4	13	TRBJ1-5	CASSFSGGQPQHF	TGTGCCAGCAGTTTTTCGGGCGGTCAGCCCCAGCATTTT
-	-	TRBV7-2	14	TRBJ2-3	CASSLSGSTDTQYF	TGTGCCAGCAGCCTTAGCGGAAGCACAGATACGCAGTATTTT
TRBD2	-	TRBV5-4	15	TRBJ2-5	CASSFGTSGKETQYF	TGTGCCAGCAGCTTCGGGACTAGCGGGAAAGAGACCCAGTACTTC